These T cell receptor beta chains were read from a single sample in a study of blood T cells in healthy people across ages. A single record per CDR3 protein comes from TCRdb applying MiXCR to the 5' RACE reads. Here the sample spans about 1,000,000 distinct CDR3 sequences, 35% to 50% being singletons. Sequenced: blood. The receptors here all came from a woman aged 60-70 years in good health. Each CDR3 is given with its conserved first and last residue. A D gene is named only where the DNA matches it firmly. Rows give clone size only sometimes, using once, few, many, or a class for an expanded clone.

>TRBV20-1|-|TRBJ2-1|TRBD2
TGCAGTGCCAGTAGCGGGAGGTCGTACAATGAGCAGTTCTTC
CSASSGRSYNEQFF
>TRBV24-1|-|TRBJ2-3|-
TGTGCCACCAGTGATGGGGTGGGACCACCAGATACGCAGTATTTT
CATSDGVGPPDTQYF
>TRBV9|few|TRBJ2-3|-
TGTGCCAGCAGCGGAGGGGTGGGAGACCGCGCAGATACGCAGTATTTT
CASSGGVGDRADTQYF
>TRBV4-1|-|TRBJ1-1|-
TGCGCCAGCAGCAGCAGGACCTATAGGAGCACTGAAGCTTTCTTT
CASSSRTYRSTEAFF
>TRBV6-5|-|TRBJ1-5|TRBD1
TGTGCCAGCAGTTATGGCAGGGGGAGCAATCAGCCCCAGCATTTT
CASSYGRGSNQPQHF
>TRBV12-3/TRBV12-4|few|TRBJ2-3|-
TGTGCCAGCAGTCCCCCGACTTCAGATACGCAGTATTTT
CASSPPTSDTQYF
>TRBV12-3/TRBV12-4|-|TRBJ2-3|-
TGTGCCAGCAGCCCCAGGCCAGGACAGAGCACAGATACGCAGTATTTT
CASSPRPGQSTDTQYF
>TRBV29-1|-|TRBJ2-7|-
TGCAGCGTTAGACAGGTCCACGAGCAGTACTTC
CSVRQVHEQYF
>TRBV10-2|-|TRBJ1-5|-
TGCGCCAGCATAGCAGGAGCCAATCAGCCCCAGCATTTT
CASIAGANQPQHF
>TRBV25-1|few|TRBJ1-6|-
TGTGCCAGCAGTGAATGGTTAGGGGGAAAATCACCCCTCCACTTT
CASSEWLGGKSPLHF
>TRBV2|-|TRBJ2-7|TRBD2
TGTGCCAGCAGTGGTAGGACTAGCCTAAATGAGCAGTACTTC
CASSGRTSLNEQYF
>TRBV5-1|-|TRBJ2-5|TRBD2
TGCGCCAGCAGCTTGGAACTAGCGGGGGGGCCCCTCCAAGAGACCCAGTACTTC
CASSLELAGGPLQETQYF
>TRBV5-1|-|TRBJ2-1|TRBD2
TGCGCCAGCAATCCTCGCCGGGGACTAGCGGGAAAAAATGAGCAGTTCTTC
CASNPRRGLAGKNEQFF
>TRBV9|-|TRBJ2-5|TRBD2
TGTGCCAGCAGCGCGGGCGGACTAGCGGGAGCGGGCTGGTACAATGAGCAGTACTTC
CASSAGGLAGAGWYNEQYF
>TRBV9|few|TRBJ2-7|TRBD2
TGTGCCAGCAGCGCAGGTAGCGGGAGCGAGCAGTACTTC
CASSAGSGSEQYF
>TRBV27|few|TRBJ2-1|TRBD1
TGTGCCAGCAGTCGACAGGGCACAAGCTCCTACAATGAGCAGTTCTTC
CASSRQGTSSYNEQFF
>TRBV9|-|TRBJ2-7|TRBD2
TGTGCCAGCGGGGGAGGGCTGGGGACCGAGCAGTACTTC
CASGGGLGTEQYF
>TRBV11-2|few|TRBJ2-1|TRBD2
TGTGCCAGCAGCTTAGGGGGAGCGGGAGGCCGCTACAATGAGCAGTTCTTC
CASSLGGAGGRYNEQFF
>TRBV7-9|few|TRBJ2-1|TRBD2
TGTGCCAGCAGCTCTTACCCGGGACTAGCGGGACCGGGTGAGCAGTTCTTC
CASSSYPGLAGPGEQFF
>TRBV11-2|once|TRBJ2-7|-
TGTGCCAGCAACGAGATCCCCGGCGGCTACGAGCAGTACTTC
CASNEIPGGYEQYF
>TRBV27|-|TRBJ2-5|TRBD2
TGTGCCAGCAGTATATCCCCCATGTCGACTAGCGGGATTCAAGAGACCCAGTACTTC
CASSISPMSTSGIQETQYF
>TRBV20-1|few|TRBJ2-1|TRBD2
TGCAGTGCTAGAACCGGGCTTACTAGCGGGAGAGCAAATGAGCAGTTCTTC
CSARTGLTSGRANEQFF
>TRBV7-2|many|TRBJ2-3|-
TGTGCCAGCAGCCCCCATGGGGGGCCGGGCACAGATACGCAGTATTTT
CASSPHGGPGTDTQYF
>TRBV5-1|-|TRBJ2-2|-
TGCGCCAGCAGCTTGGACGTTTCGGGGGAGCTGTTTTTT
CASSLDVSGELFF
>TRBV3-1|-|TRBJ2-2|-
TGTGCCAGCAGCCAAGGGACCGCGGGCACCGGGGAGCTGTTTTTT
CASSQGTAGTGELFF
>TRBV27|-|TRBJ2-2|-
TGTGCCAGCAGTTTAAGGAGGGTTAGCTCTACCACCGGGGAGCTGTTTTTT
CASSLRRVSSTTGELFF
>TRBV20-1|-|TRBJ2-4|-
TGCAGTGCTAGGGTACAGGGTTATCAGTACTTC
CSARVQGYQYF
>TRBV2|-|TRBJ2-1|TRBD1
TGTGCCAGTAAGAAAGAGACAGGGGGCGGGAATGAGCAGTTCTTC
CASKKETGGGNEQFF
>TRBV7-2|few|TRBJ2-3|TRBD2
TGTGCCAGCAGCCTGACTAGCGGGTTTAGCACGGATACGCAGTATTTT
CASSLTSGFSTDTQYF
>TRBV6-5|-|TRBJ2-3|-
TGTGCCAGCAACTACCTCCTGGGAGCCTCAGATACGCAGTATTTT
CASNYLLGASDTQYF
>TRBV6-5|-|TRBJ2-7|TRBD1
TGTGCCAGCAGTTTCCGGACAGGACCCTCCTACGAGCAGTACTTC
CASSFRTGPSYEQYF
>TRBV20-1|-|TRBJ2-4|TRBD1
TGCGGACAATCAGGGGGATTGTACTTC
CGQSGGLYF
>TRBV20-1|few|TRBJ1-2|TRBD1
TGCAGTGCTACCGGGACAGGGGGCTACGGCTATGGCTACACCTTC
CSATGTGGYGYGYTF
>TRBV27|once|TRBJ2-5|TRBD1
TGTGCCAGCAGTCCCCTTGGACAGGGGGGAAGTAATGAGCAGTACTTC
CASSPLGQGGSNEQYF
>TRBV7-9|-|TRBJ1-2|-
TGTGCCAGCAGCGCCCCACACCTACAGCTTAACTATGGCTACACCTTC
CASSAPHLQLNYGYTF
>TRBV20-1|once|TRBJ1-1|-
TGCAGTGCAGGGGCCGGGGCTGAAGCTTTCTTT
CSAGAGAEAFF
>TRBV12-3/TRBV12-4|-|TRBJ2-3|-
TGTGCCAGCAGTTCGCAGGCAGATACGCAGTATTTT
CASSSQADTQYF
>TRBV7-8|few|TRBJ2-5|TRBD2
TGTGCCAGCAGCCGGACTAGAGGGGTATCAAGAGAGACCCAGTACTTC
CASSRTRGVSRETQYF
>TRBV7-9|-|TRBJ2-5|TRBD2
TGTGCCAGCAGCCCCCTCCCGGGACTAGGTCGAGATGAGCAGTACTTC
CASSPLPGLGRDEQYF
>TRBV12-3/TRBV12-4|-|TRBJ2-3|-
TGTGCCAGCAGCGGGCACTGGGATGTCACAGATACGCAGTATTTT
CASSGHWDVTDTQYF
>TRBV7-2|few|TRBJ1-2|-
TGTGCCAGCAGCTTAGTAGTCGGGGGGGACTATGGCTACACCTTC
CASSLVVGGDYGYTF
>TRBV11-2|once|TRBJ1-1|TRBD1
TGTGCCAGTAGCTATAGAGGGGGGACAGGGTACAACACTGAAGCTTTCTTT
CASSYRGGTGYNTEAFF
>TRBV29-1|-|TRBJ2-7|-
TGCAGCGTTGAAGATGGGACGAGGCAACCCTACGAGCAGTACTTC
CSVEDGTRQPYEQYF
>TRBV18|few|TRBJ1-1|-
TGTGCCAGCTCAGGAACAACAGCCGCGAACACTGAAGCTTTCTTT
CASSGTTAANTEAFF
>TRBV29-1|many|TRBJ2-7|-
TGCAGCGTTGTCGCAGGGACCTACGAGCAGTACTTC
CSVVAGTYEQYF
>TRBV9|-|TRBJ2-4|-
TGTGCCAGCAGCTCAGGGCCTAGCTTTGCCAAAAACATTCAGTACTTC
CASSSGPSFAKNIQYF
>TRBV10-3|-|TRBJ2-1|TRBD2
TGTGCCACCGAACCTTTCACTAGCGGGAGAGAGGGTTACAATGAGCAGTTCTTC
CATEPFTSGREGYNEQFF
>TRBV27|-|TRBJ2-7|TRBD2
TGTGCCAGCAGAGGAGGCGGGAGAACCTACGAGCAGTACTTC
CASRGGGRTYEQYF
>TRBV4-2|-|TRBJ2-7|-
TGTGCCAGCAGCCAAGATCCCGCATCCTACGAGCAGTACTTC
CASSQDPASYEQYF